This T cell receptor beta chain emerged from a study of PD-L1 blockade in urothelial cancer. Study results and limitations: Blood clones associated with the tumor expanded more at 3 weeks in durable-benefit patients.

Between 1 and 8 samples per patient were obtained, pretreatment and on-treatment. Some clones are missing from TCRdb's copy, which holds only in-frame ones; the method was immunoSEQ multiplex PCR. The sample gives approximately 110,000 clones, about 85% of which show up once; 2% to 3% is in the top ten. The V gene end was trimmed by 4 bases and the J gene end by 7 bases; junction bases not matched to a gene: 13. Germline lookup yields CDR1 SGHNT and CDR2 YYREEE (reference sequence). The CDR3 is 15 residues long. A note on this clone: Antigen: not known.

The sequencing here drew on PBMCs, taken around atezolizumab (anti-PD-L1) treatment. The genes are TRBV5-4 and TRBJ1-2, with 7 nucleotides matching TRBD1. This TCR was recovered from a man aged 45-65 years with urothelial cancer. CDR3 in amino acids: CASSQAKEGAGGYTF. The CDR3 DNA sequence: TGTGCCAGCAGCCAAGCTAAGGAGGGGGCAGGTGGCTACACCTTC.